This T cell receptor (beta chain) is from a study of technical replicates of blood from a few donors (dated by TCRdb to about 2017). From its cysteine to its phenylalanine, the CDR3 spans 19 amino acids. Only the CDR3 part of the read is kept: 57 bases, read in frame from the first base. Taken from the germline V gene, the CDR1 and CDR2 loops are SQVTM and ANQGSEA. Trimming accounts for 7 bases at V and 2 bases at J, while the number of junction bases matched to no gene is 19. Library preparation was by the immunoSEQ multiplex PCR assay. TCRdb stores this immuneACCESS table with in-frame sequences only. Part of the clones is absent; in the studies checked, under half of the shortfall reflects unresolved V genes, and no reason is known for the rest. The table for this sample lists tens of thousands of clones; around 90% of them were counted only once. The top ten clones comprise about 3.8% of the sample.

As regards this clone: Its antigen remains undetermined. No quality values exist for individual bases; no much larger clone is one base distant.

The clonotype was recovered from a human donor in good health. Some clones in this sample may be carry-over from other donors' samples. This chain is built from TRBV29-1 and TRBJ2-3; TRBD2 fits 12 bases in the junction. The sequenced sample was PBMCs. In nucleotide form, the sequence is TGCAGCGCCGAATGGCCTACTAGCGGGGGGCACGACTTCACAGATACGCAGTATTTT. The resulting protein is CSAEWPTSGGHDFTDTQYF.